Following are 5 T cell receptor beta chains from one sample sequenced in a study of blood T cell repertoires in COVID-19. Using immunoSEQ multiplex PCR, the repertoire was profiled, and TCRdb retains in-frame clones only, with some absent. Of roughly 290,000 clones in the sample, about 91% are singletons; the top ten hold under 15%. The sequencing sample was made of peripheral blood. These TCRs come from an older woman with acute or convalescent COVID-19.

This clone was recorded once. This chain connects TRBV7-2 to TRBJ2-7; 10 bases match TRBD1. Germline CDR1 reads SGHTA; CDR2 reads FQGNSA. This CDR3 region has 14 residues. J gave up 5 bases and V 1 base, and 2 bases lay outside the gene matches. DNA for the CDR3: TGTGCCAGCAGCTTAGGGGACAGGGGCCACGAGCAGTACTTC. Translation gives CASSLGDRGHEQYF. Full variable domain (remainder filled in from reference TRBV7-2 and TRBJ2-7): GAGVSQSPSNKVTEKGKDVELRCDPISGHTALYWYRQSLGQGLEFLIYFQGNSAPDKSGLPSDRFSAERTGGSVSTLTIQRTQQEDSAVYLCASSLGDRGHEQYFGPGTRLTVT.

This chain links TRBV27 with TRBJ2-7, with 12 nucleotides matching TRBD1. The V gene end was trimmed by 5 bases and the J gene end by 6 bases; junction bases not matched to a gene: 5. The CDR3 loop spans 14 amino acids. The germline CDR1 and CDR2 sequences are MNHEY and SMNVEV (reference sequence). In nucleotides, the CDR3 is TGTGCCAGCAGTAAGGGACAGGGGGCGGGCGAGCAGTACTTC. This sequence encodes CASSKGQGAGEQYF.

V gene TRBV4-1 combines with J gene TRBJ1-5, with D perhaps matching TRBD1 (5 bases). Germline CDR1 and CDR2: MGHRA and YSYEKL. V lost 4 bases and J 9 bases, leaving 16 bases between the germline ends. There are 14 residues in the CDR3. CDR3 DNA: TGCGCCAGCAGCCCGATGGGGCTACCCGGGCCCCAGCATTTT. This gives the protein CASSPMGLPGPQHF.

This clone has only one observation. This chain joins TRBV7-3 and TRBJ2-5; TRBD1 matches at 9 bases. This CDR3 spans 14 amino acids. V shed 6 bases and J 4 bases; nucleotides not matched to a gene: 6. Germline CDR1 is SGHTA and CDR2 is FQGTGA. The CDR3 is CASRGTGLTETQYF. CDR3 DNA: TGTGCCAGCAGAGGGACAGGGCTTACAGAGACCCAGTACTTC.

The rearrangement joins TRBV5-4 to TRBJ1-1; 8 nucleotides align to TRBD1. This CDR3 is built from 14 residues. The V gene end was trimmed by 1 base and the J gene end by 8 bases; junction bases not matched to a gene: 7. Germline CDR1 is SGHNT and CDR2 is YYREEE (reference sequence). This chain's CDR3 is CASSLKTGVGEAFF. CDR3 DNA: TGTGCCAGCAGCTTGAAGACAGGGGTAGGAGAAGCTTTCTTT.